These 21 T cell receptor beta chains share one sample of origin, sequenced in a study of blood T cell repertoires in COVID-19. The protocol was immunoSEQ multiplex PCR, while the TCRdb copy is restricted to in-frame clones and leaves out a portion. This sample has tens of thousands of clones, with more than 80% found just once. What was sequenced was peripheral blood. The receptors derive from a man in his thirties or forties with acute or convalescent COVID-19.

This sequence joins TRBV30 and TRBJ2-7; 8 nucleotides line up with TRBD1. Per germline, CDR1 GTSNPN and CDR2 SVGIG (reference sequence). Unmatched junction bases numbered 2, after V lost 0 bases and J lost 1 base. The CDR3 consists of 14 residues. CDR3 bases: TGTGCCTGGAGTGTAGGGACAGGTTCCTACGAGCAGTACTTC. Protein: CAWSVGTGSYEQYF.

The chain is built from TRBV2 and TRBJ2-7; 10 nucleotides line up with TRBD2. This CDR3 contains 17 residues. Germline V lookup: CDR1 SNHLY, CDR2 FYNNEI. The V gene end was trimmed by 1 base and the J gene end by 2 bases; junction bases not matched to a gene: 8. In nucleotides, the CDR3 is TGTGCCAGCAGTGAAGGCTGGAGCGGGAGGGCCCCCTACGAGCAGTACTTC. Its protein is CASSEGWSGRAPYEQYF.

In this sample, this clone turned up once. This chain connects TRBV4-3 to TRBJ2-3, with D perhaps matching TRBD2 (5 bases). Per germline, CDR1 LGHNA and CDR2 YSLEER. Trimming took off 0 bases at V and 4 bases at J, with 14 bases between the two ends. The CDR3 has 16 amino acids. CDR3 coding DNA: TGCGCCAGCAGCCAAGACACCTTCGGGGTATCAGATACGCAGTATTTT. Its translation: CASSQDTFGVSDTQYF.

Here the CDR3 reads CASSPTSAYQPQHF. CDR3 coding DNA: TGTGCCAGCTCACCCACTTCAGCGTATCAGCCCCAGCATTTT. The V gene is TRBV18, the J gene TRBJ1-5, with D unclear. V lost 3 bases to trimming and J lost 5 bases, with 11 bases between them. CDR3 size: 14 residues. Germline values: CDR1 KGHSH, CDR2 LQKENI. The whole variable domain, remainder taken from reference TRBV18 and TRBJ1-5, is NAGVMQNPRHLVRRRGQEARLRCSPMKGHSHVYWYRQLPEEGLKFMVYLQKENIIDESGMPKERFSAEFPKEGPSILRIQQVVRGDSAAYFCASSPTSAYQPQHFGDGTRLSIL.

J is TRBJ2-7 and V is TRBV19; the D is unclear. The CDR3 extends over 17 amino acids. With 1 base removed from V and 2 bases from J, the gap between germline ends came to 18 bases. The germline gives CDR1 LNHDA, CDR2 SQIVND (reference sequence). CDR3 DNA: TGTGCCAGTAGTATAGCGGAGATTAGCCCCTATCCCTACGAGCAGTACTTC. As protein: CASSIAEISPYPYEQYF.

The V call is TRBV9, the J call TRBJ2-7; 10 bases align to TRBD2. CDR3 size: 14 residues. From germline, CDR1 is SGDLS and CDR2 YYNGEE. V gave up 3 bases and J gave up 6 bases; unmatched junction bases: 6. The CDR3, as DNA: TGTGCCAGCAGCGGAGGGGCTAGCGGGAGCGAGCAGTACTTC. Amino acids: CASSGGASGSEQYF. Combining the CDR3 with reference TRBV9 and TRBJ2-7 gives the whole variable domain DSGVTQTPKHLITATGQRVTLRCSPRSGDLSVYWYQQSLDQGLQFLIQYYNGEERAKGNILERFSAQQFPDLHSELNLSSLELGDSALYFCASSGGASGSEQYFGPGTRLTVT.

The chain has TRBV6-2 or TRBV6-3 and TRBJ2-7, with TRBD2 identical over 13 bases. Germline V gene sequence: CDR1 MNHEY, CDR2 SVGEGT. The V and J ends lost 4 bases and 3 bases, in that order; junction bases with no gene match: 9. This CDR3 has 17 residues. This chain's CDR3 is CASSLLPTSGRFYEQYF. As DNA, the CDR3 is TGTGCCAGCAGTTTGCTTCCGACTAGCGGGAGGTTCTACGAGCAGTACTTC.

This clone has a single count. The chain recombines TRBV11-2 with TRBJ2-2, with 10 positions matching TRBD2. Germline V gene lookup returns CDR1 SGHAT and CDR2 FQNNGV. CDR3 length: 17 amino acids. V trimming: 6 bases; J trimming: 0 bases; junction bases outside the gene matches: 7. This chain's CDR3 is CASRLAGKGANTGELFF. As DNA, the CDR3 is TGTGCCAGCAGACTAGCGGGAAAGGGGGCGAACACCGGGGAGCTGTTTTTT.

The V call is TRBV4-1, the J call TRBJ1-2; the match to TRBD1 covers 7 bases. The CDR3 has 14 residues. Germline V lookup: CDR1 MGHRA, CDR2 YSYEKL. The V gene end was trimmed by 6 bases and the J gene end by 4 bases; junction bases not matched to a gene: 8. CDR3 sequence (DNA): TGCGCCAGCAGGGCAAATCCAGGGGGCTATGGCTACACCTTC. It codes for CASRANPGGYGYTF.

V usage is TRBV28 and J usage is TRBJ2-7; 7 bases are a match to TRBD1. The CDR3 extends over 14 amino acids. Germline CDR1 is MDHEN and CDR2 is SYDVKM. Trimming cost V 7 bases and J 12 bases; bases outside gene matches: 18. The CDR3 is CASKYRDRHIGRYF. The CDR3 DNA reads TGTGCCAGCAAATATCGGGACAGACACATAGGGCGGTACTTC.

V gene TRBV19 combines with J gene TRBJ2-1; 9 nucleotides align to TRBD1. The ends lost 1 base at V and 8 bases at J; junction bases unmatched: 6. Germline lookup yields CDR1 LNHDA and CDR2 SQIVND (reference sequence). The CDR3 is made up of 15 amino acids. The CDR3 reads CASSIGGQGRYEQFF. CDR3 sequence (DNA): TGTGCCAGTAGTATAGGGGGACAGGGACGGTATGAGCAGTTCTTC. Supplemented by reference TRBV19 and TRBJ2-1, the full variable domain reads DGGITQSPKYLFRKEGQNVTLSCEQNLNHDAMYWYRQDPGQGLRLIYYSQIVNDFQKGDIAEGYSVSREKKESFPLTVTSAQKNPTAFYLCASSIGGQGRYEQFFGPGTRLTVL.

The chain joins TRBV30 to TRBJ2-7, with D hard to call. The CDR3 totals 10 residues. V lost 5 bases and J 7 bases, leaving 9 bases between the germline ends. CDR1 is GTSNPN and CDR2 is SVGIG in the germline V gene (reference sequence). The CDR3 spells CAWGRSEQYF. In DNA, the CDR3 is TGTGCCTGGGGTCGGTCTGAGCAGTACTTC.

This clone appeared a single time. V usage is TRBV7-3 and J usage is TRBJ1-1, with D unclear. Trimming cost V 0 bases and J 4 bases, with 6 bases left between them. The CDR3 extends over 13 amino acids. Germline V gene data show CDR1 as SGHTA and CDR2 as FQGTGA. The CDR3: CASSLTAGTEAFF. In nucleotides, the CDR3 is TGTGCCAGCAGCTTAACGGCGGGCACTGAAGCTTTCTTT.

CDR3 residues: CASSLGGGRNEQYF. The CDR3 DNA reads TGTGCCAGCAGTTTAGGGGGGGGCCGAAACGAGCAGTACTTC. V gene TRBV27 combines with J gene TRBJ2-7, with a weak D call TRBD2 (7 bases). Trimming stripped 2 bases from V and 5 bases from J, with 13 bases between. The CDR3 runs to 14 residues. CDR1 and CDR2 from the germline V gene are MNHEY and SMNVEV (reference sequence).

The rearrangement links TRBV28 to TRBJ2-1; no clear D gene. Germline CDR1 is MDHEN and CDR2 is SYDVKM. This CDR3 comprises 12 residues. The V end lost 2 bases, the J end lost 9 bases, and 8 bases lay between the germline ends. Here the CDR3 DNA reads TGTGCCAGCAGTTTACTGACGGGTGAGCAGTTCTTC. Translated, it gives CASSLLTGEQFF.

V gene TRBV10-3 combines with J gene TRBJ2-1; TRBD2 matches 7 bases. CDR1 is ENHRY, CDR2 SYGVKD, per germline. Unmatched junction bases numbered 6, after V lost 2 bases and J lost 8 bases. The CDR3 consists of 14 residues. This CDR3 is CAISETTSGDEQFF. CDR3 DNA: TGTGCCATCAGTGAGACTACGAGCGGGGATGAGCAGTTCTTC.

V gene TRBV5-6 combines with J gene TRBJ2-5; possible D gene TRBD2, 5 bases. The V gene lost 3 bases and the J gene lost 5 bases, with 17 bases spanning the gap. CDR3 length equals 15 residues. The germline V gene has CDR1 SGHDT and CDR2 YYEEEE. CDR3 in amino acids: CASSSYARAGETQYF. In DNA, the CDR3 is TGTGCCAGCAGCTCCTACGCGAGGGCTGGGGAGACCCAGTACTTC.

The J gene is TRBJ2-7, the V gene TRBV6-2 or TRBV6-3; 16 bases fit TRBD2. After removal of 6 bases from V and 1 base from J, the junction contained 6 bases not matched to a gene. From germline, CDR1 is MNHEY and CDR2 SVGEGT. CDR3 length equals 17 residues. The CDR3 region is CASSPGTSGRVSYEQYF. The DNA for the CDR3 is TGTGCCAGCAGCCCCGGGACTAGCGGGAGGGTTTCCTACGAGCAGTACTTC.

The chain employs TRBV18 and TRBJ2-1; 9 bases are a match to TRBD2. Germline V CDR1 and CDR2: KGHSH, LQKENI. The CDR3 spans 14 residues. V gave up 0 bases and J gave up 8 bases; unmatched junction bases: 2. This chain's CDR3 is CASSPPGTSYEQFF. DNA for the CDR3: TGTGCCAGCTCACCACCTGGGACTAGCTATGAGCAGTTCTTC.

The chain uses TRBV7-9 and TRBJ1-4; 7 bases align to TRBD1. Per germline, CDR1 SEHNR and CDR2 FQNEAQ (reference sequence). This CDR3 has 15 residues. The V segment lost 5 bases and the J segment 8 bases; nucleotides outside the gene matches: 11. CDR3 loop: CASSATGSQEEKLFF. The DNA for the CDR3 is TGTGCCAGCAGCGCGACAGGGAGTCAAGAGGAAAAACTGTTTTTT.

V gene TRBV14 combines with J gene TRBJ2-4; unclear D gene. V was trimmed by 4 bases and J by 4 bases, leaving 20 bases between them. The CDR3 spans 17 residues. In germline, CDR1 is SGHDN, CDR2 FVKESK. The CDR3 here is CASSPQVSPSRKNIQYF. DNA for the CDR3: TGTGCCAGCAGCCCGCAGGTCAGTCCGTCACGAAAAAACATTCAGTACTTC.